This T cell receptor beta chain comes out of a study of low-dose radiotherapy and immunotherapy resistance in tumors. Specified time point: before trial treatment. Eligible patients bore advanced solid tumors devoid of tumor-infiltrating lymphocytes. Alpha- and beta-chain coverage of first-strand cDNA came from TRAV- and TRBV-specific primers. Amplification, which lasted roughly 20 PCR cycles, used a constant-region primer and V-primer adapter to amplify TCRs. From the reads, TCRdb called clonotypes with MiXCR, one entry per CDR3 protein. There are tens of thousands of distinct CDR3 sequences in the sample; about 26% occur only once, and under 7% lies in the top ten. This clonotype was picked up a small number of times. With a much larger clone just one base away, this may be a read error. The source material was PBMCs, sampled before treatment. The TCR was taken from a male donor with rectosigmoid adenocarcinoma.

As DNA, the CDR3 is TGTGCCGGCACACCCGGCGGCGGGGAGCTGTTTTTT. It yields the protein CAGTPGGGELFF. This chain connects TRBV7-3 to TRBJ2-2, with unresolved D. The CDR3 covers 12 residues. V lost 11 bases, J lost 7 bases, and 14 bases lay in between. Germline V gene data show CDR1 as SGHTA and CDR2 as FQGTGA. Supplemented by reference TRBV7-3 and TRBJ2-2, the full variable domain reads GAGVSQTPSNKVTEKGKYVELRCDPISGHTALYWYRQSLGQGPEFLIYFQGTGAADDSGLPNDRFFAVRPEGSVSTLKIQRTERGDSAVYLCAGTPGGGELFFGEGSRLTVL.